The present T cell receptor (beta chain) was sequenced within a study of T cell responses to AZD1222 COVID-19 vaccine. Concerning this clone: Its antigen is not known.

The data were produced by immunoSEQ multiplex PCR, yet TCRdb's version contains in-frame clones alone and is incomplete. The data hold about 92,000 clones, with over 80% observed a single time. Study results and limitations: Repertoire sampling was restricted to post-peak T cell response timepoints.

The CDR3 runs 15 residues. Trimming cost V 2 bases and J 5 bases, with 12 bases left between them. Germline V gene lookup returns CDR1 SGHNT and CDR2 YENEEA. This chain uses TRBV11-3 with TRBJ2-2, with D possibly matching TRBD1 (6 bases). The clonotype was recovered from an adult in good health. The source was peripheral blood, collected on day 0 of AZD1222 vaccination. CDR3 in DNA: TGTGCCAGCAGCTTAAGATGGCAGGGGACCGGGGAGCTGTTTTTT. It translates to CASSLRWQGTGELFF.